What follows are 19 T cell receptor beta chains derived from one specimen sequenced in a study of T cell repertoires in cytomegalovirus infection. No antigens are known for them. TCRdb independently ran MiXCR on the reads; one entry per CDR3 protein. This table holds 43,000 or so distinct CDR3 sequences, about 21% found once. Sequencing was performed on CD8+ T cells from cultured PBMCs, taken from culture after CMV antigen stimulation. The receptors originated from a human donor in good health (CMV status not recorded). Some clones in this sample may be carry-over from other donors' samples.

The sample holds many counts of this clonotype. This chain connects TRBV7-8 to TRBJ1-4; D unclear. This CDR3 spans 15 amino acids. V lost 1 base and J lost 5, with 11 bases in between. Germline CDR1 SGHVS, CDR2 FQNEAQ. CDR3: CASSLGTALNEKLFF. The DNA of the CDR3 is TGTGCCAGCAGCTTAGGAACAGCGTTAAATGAAAAACTGTTTTTT.

This clonotype was seen a few times. This chain joins TRBV7-4 and TRBJ2-1; 7 nucleotides align to TRBD1. From germline, CDR1 is SGHVT and CDR2 SQSDAQ. The CDR3 contains 14 residues. V trimming: 6 bases; J trimming: 4 bases; junction bases outside the gene matches: 6. The CDR3 region is CASSSPGQYNEQFF. CDR3 DNA sequence: TGTGCCAGCAGTTCCCCGGGACAGTACAATGAGCAGTTCTTC.

This clonotype has just a few counts. This chain connects TRBV29-1 to TRBJ2-7; 7 nucleotides agree with TRBD1. The CDR3 is 16 amino acids. V gave up 0 bases and J gave up 2 bases; unmatched junction bases: 10. Germline lookup yields CDR1 SQVTM and CDR2 ANQGSEA. CDR3 amino acids: CSVEEGETGQTYEQYF. CDR3 sequence (DNA): TGCAGCGTTGAAGAAGGGGAGACAGGGCAAACCTACGAGCAGTACTTC.

The V call is TRBV6-6, the J call TRBJ2-5, with 10 bases matching TRBD1. Germline values: CDR1 MNHNY, CDR2 SVGAGI (reference sequence). V lost 7 bases to trimming and J lost 3 bases; unmatched junction nucleotides: 2. This CDR3 is built from 13 residues. The CDR3: CASKGQGEETQYF. The CDR3 bases are TGTGCCAGCAAAGGACAGGGGGAAGAGACCCAGTACTTC.

This clonotype was observed a handful of times. This sequence joins TRBV29-1 and TRBJ2-2, with 8 bases aligning to TRBD1. Germline V gives CDR1 SQVTM, CDR2 ANQGSEA. After removal of 2 bases from V and 5 bases from J, the junction contained 10 bases not matched to a gene. The CDR3 sequence is 16 residues long. Written as DNA, the CDR3 is TGCAGCGTTGAACTTCCCGGACAGGGATATACCGGGGAGCTGTTTTTT. The encoded protein is CSVELPGQGYTGELFF.

The V and J genes are TRBV27 and TRBJ2-3, with D maybe TRBD2 (5 bases). The CDR3 covers 15 residues. Deletions cut 1 base from V and 0 bases from J, with 8 bases between. CDR1 is MNHEY and CDR2 is SMNVEV in the germline V gene (reference sequence). This CDR3 is CASSLWLASTDTQYF. CDR3 nucleotide sequence: TGTGCCAGCAGTTTATGGCTAGCAAGCACAGATACGCAGTATTTT.

This clonotype has just a few counts. This chain connects TRBV28 to TRBJ2-3; 10 bases are shared with TRBD2. V lost 3 bases and J lost 2; bases outside the gene matches: 8. CDR3 length: 17 amino acids. In germline, CDR1 is MDHEN, CDR2 SYDVKM. Here the CDR3 DNA reads TGTGCCAGCAGTTTGGATGCCGGGACTAGCGACACAGATACGCAGTATTTT. It specifies CASSLDAGTSDTDTQYF.

This clonotype occurred a few times. V is TRBV5-1 and J is TRBJ1-6, with a tentative D call TRBD1 (5 bases). The CDR3 contains 15 residues. Trimming removed 3 bases from V and 5 bases from J, with 12 bases in between. Per germline, CDR1 SGHRS and CDR2 YFSETQ. The CDR3: CASSYEGTDNSPLHF. In DNA form, the CDR3 reads TGCGCCAGCAGCTACGAGGGGACTGATAATTCACCCCTCCACTTT.

Ten or more counts support this clonotype. V and J are TRBV28 and TRBJ1-1, with 7 bases fitting TRBD1. V dropped 6 bases and J dropped 1; count of bases not matched to a gene: 5. This CDR3 comprises 14 residues. CDR1 MDHEN and CDR2 SYDVKM come from the germline V gene. The CDR3 reads CASRIQGWNTEAFF. CDR3 nucleotides: TGTGCCAGCAGGATACAGGGGTGGAACACTGAAGCTTTCTTT.

This clonotype was detected ten times or more. This chain connects TRBV27 to TRBJ1-2; the D gene is possibly TRBD1 (5 bases). The germline V gene has CDR1 MNHEY and CDR2 SMNVEV (reference sequence). The CDR3 has 14 amino acids. V lost 2 bases to trimming and J lost 2 bases, with 9 bases between them. CDR3 amino acids: CASSLRRQNYGYTF. The CDR3 DNA reads TGTGCCAGCAGTTTAAGGCGACAGAACTATGGCTACACCTTC.

J is TRBJ1-5 and V is TRBV7-6, with 8 bases identical to TRBD1. The CDR3 consists of 15 residues. Germline lookup yields CDR1 SGHVS and CDR2 FNYEAQ. Germline trimming cut 5 bases from V and 2 bases from J; bases unmatched to any gene: 5. CDR3 nucleotide sequence: TGTGCCAGCAGCGTCGGACAGGGAGGCAATCAGCCCCAGCATTTT. It encodes CASSVGQGGNQPQHF.

This clonotype has more than one count but fewer than ten. V gene TRBV29-1 combines with J gene TRBJ2-2, with D tentatively TRBD1 (6 bases). Trimming removed 1 base at V and 4 bases at J, with 16 bases between. Germline V gives CDR1 SQVTM, CDR2 ANQGSEA. The CDR3 has 16 amino acids. CDR3 sequence reads: CSVEVPEQGVTGELFF. DNA for the CDR3: TGCAGCGTTGAAGTCCCGGAACAGGGAGTCACCGGGGAGCTGTTTTTT.

This clonotype was seen a handful of times. This chain connects TRBV2 to TRBJ1-5, with 9 nucleotides matching TRBD1. Germline V CDR1 and CDR2: SNHLY, FYNNEI. Trimming at V came to 8 bases and at J to 3 bases, leaving 11 bases not matched to a gene. The CDR3 is 16 amino acids. CDR3 DNA: TGTGCCAGCCGGGGACAGGGAGTAGGGAACAATCAGCCCCAGCATTTT. Its protein product is CASRGQGVGNNQPQHF. The whole variable domain, filled in from reference TRBV2 and TRBJ1-5, reads EPEVTQTPSHQVTQMGQEVILRCVPISNHLYFYWYRQILGQKVEFLVSFYNNEISEKSEIFDDQFSVERPDGSNFTLKIRSTKLEDSAMYFCASRGQGVGNNQPQHFGDGTRLSIL.

This rearrangement joins TRBV18 to TRBJ1-2; D unresolved. CDR1 is KGHSH and CDR2 is LQKENI in the germline V gene. Deletions cut 0 bases from V and 6 bases from J, with 14 bases between. The CDR3 consists of 15 residues. The CDR3 DNA reads TGTGCCAGCTCACCACCGATTGGGGTTATGGATGGCTACACCTTC. As protein: CASSPPIGVMDGYTF.

The chain recombines TRBV6-5 with TRBJ1-1, with a tentative D call TRBD1 (5 bases). CDR1 and CDR2 from the germline V gene are MNHEY and SVGAGI. The CDR3 runs to 14 residues. V was cut by 2 bases and J by 1 base, with 8 bases left in between. The CDR3 reads CASSYTGGNTEAFF. As DNA, the CDR3 is TGTGCCAGCAGTTACACCGGGGGGAACACTGAAGCTTTCTTT.

This clonotype was observed at least ten times. The genes are TRBV5-1 and TRBJ2-3; 9 bases are shared with TRBD1. Looked up from germline, CDR1 is SGHRS and CDR2 is YFSETQ. J lost 3 bases, V lost 3 bases, and 5 bases had no gene match. The CDR3 totals 15 residues. CDR3 in amino acids: CASSWTGALTDTQYF. In DNA, the CDR3 is TGCGCCAGCAGCTGGACAGGGGCCTTGACAGATACGCAGTATTTT.

This clonotype was found a few times. The CDR3 bases are TGTGCCAGCAGCCAAGAGGAACAGAGCTCCTACGAGCAGTACTTC. Translated: CASSQEEQSSYEQYF. The V and J genes are TRBV4-2 and TRBJ2-7; unclear D gene. V lost 0 bases to trimming and J lost 0 bases, with 9 bases between them. CDR1 and CDR2 (germline): LGHNA, YNFKEQ. This CDR3 has 15 amino acids.

This clonotype has a handful of counts. This chain uses TRBV19 with TRBJ1-5, with D tentatively TRBD1 (6 bases). V shed 3 bases and J shed 0 bases, with 18 bases lying between them. The CDR3 is 18 amino acids. Germline-derived CDR1 and CDR2 are LNHDA and SQIVND (reference sequence). CDR3 residues: CASSMGARPDYSNQPQHF. Here the CDR3 DNA reads TGTGCCAGTAGTATGGGGGCCAGGCCCGATTATAGCAATCAGCCCCAGCATTTT.

This clonotype was detected ten times or more. The chain recombines TRBV30 with TRBJ1-1, with 8 bases lining up with TRBD1. This CDR3 is 14 amino acids long. Per germline, CDR1 GTSNPN and CDR2 SVGIG (reference sequence). Losses at the gene ends were 4 bases for V and 1 base for J; bases not matched to a gene: 5. The CDR3 here is CAWTGGSWNTEAFF. The CDR3 DNA reads TGTGCCTGGACAGGGGGCAGTTGGAACACTGAAGCTTTCTTT.